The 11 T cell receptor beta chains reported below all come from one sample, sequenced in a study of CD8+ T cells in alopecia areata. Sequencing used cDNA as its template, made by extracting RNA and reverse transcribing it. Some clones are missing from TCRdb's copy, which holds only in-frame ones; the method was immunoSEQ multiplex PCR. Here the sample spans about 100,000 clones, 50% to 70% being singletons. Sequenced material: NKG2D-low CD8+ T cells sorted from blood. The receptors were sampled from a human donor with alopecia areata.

The CDR3 protein is CASSLGGSTDTQYF. The CDR3 nucleotides are TGTGCCAGCAGCTTAGGGGGTAGCACAGATACGCAGTATTTT. J is TRBJ2-3 and V is TRBV11-2; D gene unclear. Trimming removed 1 base at V and 0 bases at J, with 5 bases between. CDR1 and CDR2 from the germline V gene are SGHAT and FQNNGV. This CDR3 has 14 amino acids.

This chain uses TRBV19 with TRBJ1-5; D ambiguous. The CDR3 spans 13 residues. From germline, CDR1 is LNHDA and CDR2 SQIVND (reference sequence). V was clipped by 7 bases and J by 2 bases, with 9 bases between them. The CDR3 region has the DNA TGTGCCAGTACTGGGTTGGGCAATCAGCCCCAGCATTTT. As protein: CASTGLGNQPQHF.

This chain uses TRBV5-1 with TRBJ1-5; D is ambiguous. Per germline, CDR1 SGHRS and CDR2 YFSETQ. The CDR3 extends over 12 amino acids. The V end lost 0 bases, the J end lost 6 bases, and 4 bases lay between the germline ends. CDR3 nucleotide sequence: TGCGCCAGCAGCTTGGCCGGTCAGCCCCAGCATTTT. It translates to CASSLAGQPQHF.

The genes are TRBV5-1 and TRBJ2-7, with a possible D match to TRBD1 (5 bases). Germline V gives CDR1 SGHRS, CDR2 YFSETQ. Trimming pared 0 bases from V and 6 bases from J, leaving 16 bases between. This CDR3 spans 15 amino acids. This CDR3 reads CASSLVGEQAVEQYF. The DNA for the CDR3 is TGCGCCAGCAGCTTGGTGGGTGAACAGGCGGTCGAGCAGTACTTC.

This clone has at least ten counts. The CDR3 protein is CASSFTSGPANEQFF. The CDR3 DNA is TGTGCCAGCAGCTTTACTAGCGGGCCTGCCAATGAGCAGTTCTTC. This chain uses TRBV7-9 with TRBJ2-1; 9 bases align to TRBD2. The V segment lost 3 bases and the J segment 6 bases; nucleotides outside the gene matches: 6. The CDR3 is 15 residues long. Germline V gene sequence: CDR1 SEHNR, CDR2 FQNEAQ (reference sequence).

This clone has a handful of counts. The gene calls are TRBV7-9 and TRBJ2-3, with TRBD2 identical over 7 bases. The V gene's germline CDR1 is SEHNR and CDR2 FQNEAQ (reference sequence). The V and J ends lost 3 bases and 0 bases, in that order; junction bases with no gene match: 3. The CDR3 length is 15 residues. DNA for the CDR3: TGTGCCAGCAGCTTTGCGGGAGCCAGCACAGATACGCAGTATTTT. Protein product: CASSFAGASTDTQYF.

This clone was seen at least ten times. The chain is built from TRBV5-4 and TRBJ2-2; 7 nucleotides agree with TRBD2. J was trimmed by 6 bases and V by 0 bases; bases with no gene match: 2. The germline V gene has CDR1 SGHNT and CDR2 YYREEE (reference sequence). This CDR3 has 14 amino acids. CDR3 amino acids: CASSLGAGAGELFF. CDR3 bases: TGTGCCAGCAGCTTGGGTGCGGGGGCCGGGGAGCTGTTTTTT.

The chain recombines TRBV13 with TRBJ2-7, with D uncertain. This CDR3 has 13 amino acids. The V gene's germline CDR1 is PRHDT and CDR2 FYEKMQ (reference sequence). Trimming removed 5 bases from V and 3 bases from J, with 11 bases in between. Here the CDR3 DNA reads TGTGCCAGCAGCCCCGCGCGGTACTACGAGCAGTACTTC. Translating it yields CASSPARYYEQYF.

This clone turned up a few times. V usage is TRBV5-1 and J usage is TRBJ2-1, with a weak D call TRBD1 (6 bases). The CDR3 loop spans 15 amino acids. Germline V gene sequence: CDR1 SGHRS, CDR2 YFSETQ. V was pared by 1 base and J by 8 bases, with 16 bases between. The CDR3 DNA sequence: TGCGCCAGCAGCTTGCCGCAGGGGAATAACGATGAGCAGTTCTTC. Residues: CASSLPQGNNDEQFF.

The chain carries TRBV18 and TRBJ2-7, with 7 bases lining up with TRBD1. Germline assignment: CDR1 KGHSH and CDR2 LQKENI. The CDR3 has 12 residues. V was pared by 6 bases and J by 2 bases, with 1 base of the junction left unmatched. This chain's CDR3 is CASSGTAYEQYF. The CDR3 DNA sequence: TGTGCCAGCTCCGGGACAGCCTACGAGCAGTACTTC.

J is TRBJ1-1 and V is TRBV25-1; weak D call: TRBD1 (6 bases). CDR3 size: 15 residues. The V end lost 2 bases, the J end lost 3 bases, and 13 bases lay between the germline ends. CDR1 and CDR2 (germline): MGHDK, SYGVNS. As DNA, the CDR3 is TGTGCCAGCAGTGAAGCAGGGGTAAAGGACACTGAAGCTTTCTTT. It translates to CASSEAGVKDTEAFF.